A selection of T cell receptor beta chains follows, all from one sample in a study of technical replicates of blood from several donors. TCRdb's copy holds only in-frame clones and misses some; the assay was immunoSEQ multiplex PCR. The repertoire consists of 65,000 to 95,000 clones, with 70% to 90% occurring once and the leading ten covering around 4.8%. The source material was PBMCs. The source of these receptors is a human donor in good health. Some clones in this sample may be carry-over from other donors' samples. Both conserved end residues are trimmed from each CDR3. The D gene is left open where the match is weak. The size field is filled for only some rows; it gives once, few, many or a size class.

TRBV6-5	once	TRBD2	ASRILGGVGEQF
TRBV7-6	NA	NA	ASGAGGPLSWQF
TRBV5-4	once	TRBD1	ASSGTGTGLQAPEQY
TRBV5-8	NA	NA	ASRRTLNQPQH
TRBV18	NA	TRBD1	ASSPTGGSGNTIY
TRBV30	NA	NA	AWTESSGNTIY
TRBV6-6	NA	NA	ASSYHSNTGELF
TRBV9	NA	NA	ASSSSPTHRYNEQF
TRBV19	NA	TRBD2	ASSELAGGMNEQF
TRBV6-1	NA	TRBD1	ASTRLTGGTDTQY
TRBV9	few	TRBD2	ASSALAGGQETQY
TRBV7-8	NA	NA	ASSRNRDEQY
TRBV6-6	NA	TRBD1	ASKLTGLNSPLH
TRBV29-1	NA	NA	SVVGRGSYNEQF
TRBV6-1	NA	NA	ASSSGQSYEQY
TRBV7-9	few	TRBD2	ASSSRLADTDTQY
TRBV4-1	once	NA	ASSQVQGDTDTQY
TRBV9	NA	NA	ASSLGLGFYEQY
TRBV7-2	NA	TRBD1	ASSLGQGTDTQY
TRBV27	NA	TRBD1	ASRPRQGERNTEAF
TRBV15	NA	NA	ATSGTPENIQY
TRBV4-2	NA	TRBD1	ASSRGQDTQETQY
TRBV15	NA	TRBD2	ATSKELAGGPTDTQY
TRBV6-5	NA	TRBD1	ASSFRDRGTYGYT
TRBV11-2	NA	NA	ASSLVQNQPQH
TRBV19	NA	NA	ASSTGGAPSPLH
TRBV2	NA	NA	ASSERAGIGNTIY
TRBV6-5	NA	NA	ASSVSHSGNTIY
TRBV12-5	NA	NA	ASGLTRGGSYNEQF
TRBV5-1	NA	NA	ASSLATEHGYT
TRBV7-2	NA	TRBD1	ASSLVGGGTNTEAF
TRBV25-1	NA	NA	ASSELSGTYEQY
TRBV19	NA	TRBD1	ASDRQGPGHTQY
TRBV5-1	NA	NA	ASSFRGRDTEAF
TRBV4-1	NA	TRBD1	ASSQPTGIPEAF
TRBV19	NA	TRBD1	ASSTDRVRNSPLH
TRBV9	NA	TRBD1	ASNPGTGVYEQY
TRBV4-3	NA	TRBD2	ASSQDHGLAGGHTDTQY
TRBV10-3	NA	TRBD2	AISDLLRSGSLEQY
TRBV25-1	few	TRBD1	ASSEGQGVNEQF
TRBV4-2	NA	NA	ASTDTSSYNEQF
TRBV5-6	NA	TRBD2	ASSLRLAAYEQY
TRBV12-5	NA	NA	ASGPPSSGDGAF
TRBV19	NA	TRBD1	ASSKGTGEEFNYGYT
TRBV7-2	NA	NA	ASSLLEQTQY
TRBV25-1	NA	NA	ASSRDFVGQY
TRBV29-1	NA	TRBD2	SVAHLGLAGSYNEQF
TRBV29-1	few	NA	SVDRTTAVLVYGYT
TRBV7-2	NA	NA	ASSLSSSYEQY
TRBV19	NA	TRBD1	ASSSQTGVGEQY
TRBV7-9	NA	NA	ASSFWATEAF
TRBV4-3	NA	NA	ASSQDEDSRIYGYT
TRBV6-1	NA	TRBD1	ASSVSRTGRLQPQH
TRBV29-1	NA	NA	SVTTPPRGFGEKLF
TRBV2	NA	NA	ASSGRGNQPQH